This entry lists 30 T cell receptor beta chains sequenced from one sample in a study of shared clonotypes between healthy human individuals. Sequencing used immunoSEQ multiplex PCR; TCRdb keeps in-frame clones, though not all of them. The sample holds over a million clones, 70% to 80% seen once. The sample comprised memory CD4+ T cells from PBMCs. Noted subset: CD45RA-negative fraction. The receptor source for this set is a man aged 18 to 35 in good health. Some clones in this sample may be carry-over from other donors' samples.

This clone was detected many times. The CDR3 DNA sequence: TGTGCCAGCAGCCGGATCTTAGGAAGGACTAGCTCCTACGAGCAGTACTTC. It translates to CASSRILGRTSSYEQYF. The gene calls are TRBV5-4 and TRBJ2-7; 7 bases align to TRBD2. V dropped 4 bases and J dropped 0; count of bases not matched to a gene: 13. Germline V gives CDR1 SGHNT, CDR2 YYREEE (reference sequence). The CDR3 loop spans 17 amino acids.

The count of this clone is one. V is TRBV5-1 and J is TRBJ2-7; TRBD2 aligns across 8 bases. CDR1 is SGHRS, CDR2 YFSETQ, per germline. The CDR3 extends over 15 amino acids. Unmatched junction bases numbered 3, after V lost 0 bases and J lost 1 base. The CDR3, as DNA: TGCGCCAGCAGCTTGGCGGGAGGGGGGTCCTACGAGCAGTACTTC. It codes for CASSLAGGGSYEQYF. Variable domain in full (rest from reference TRBV5-1 and TRBJ2-7): KAGVTQTPRYLIKTRGQQVTLSCSPISGHRSVSWYQQTPGQGLQFLFEYFSETQRNKGNFPGRFSGRQFSNSRSEMNVSTLELGDSALYLCASSLAGGGSYEQYFGPGTRLTVT.

The genes are TRBV15 and TRBJ1-1; TRBD1 matches at 7 bases. The CDR3 consists of 12 residues. Germline assignment: CDR1 LNHNV and CDR2 YYDKDF (reference sequence). With 8 bases clipped from V and 5 bases from J, the junction kept 5 bases outside the gene matches. CDR3 amino acids: CATVGRGTEAFF. CDR3 sequence (DNA): TGTGCCACCGTGGGCAGGGGGACTGAAGCTTTCTTT.

The chain has TRBV5-1 and TRBJ2-3, with 10 bases identical to TRBD2. Germline loops: CDR1 SGHRS, CDR2 YFSETQ. The trim removed 4 bases at V and 0 bases at J, leaving 5 bases unmatched. This CDR3 is 16 amino acids long. For the CDR3, the DNA is TGCGCCAGCAGCCCGTTGACTAGCGGGAGCACAGATACGCAGTATTTT. Its protein is CASSPLTSGSTDTQYF.

The J gene is TRBJ2-3, the V gene TRBV29-1; D is perhaps TRBD1 or TRBD2 (5 bases each). The CDR3 loop spans 15 amino acids. Germline CDR1 SQVTM, CDR2 ANQGSEA. The V end lost 8 bases, the J end lost 4 bases, and 22 bases lay between the germline ends. The CDR3 loop is CSLKGTALVPDTQYF. CDR3 in DNA: TGCAGCCTCAAAGGGACGGCCCTAGTCCCAGATACGCAGTATTTT.

The chain uses TRBV5-1 and TRBJ2-1; either TRBD1 or TRBD2 may supply D (5 bases each). CDR1 and CDR2 from the germline V gene are SGHRS and YFSETQ. The CDR3 is made up of 16 amino acids. V was shortened by 0 bases and J by 6 bases, with 16 bases between the two germline ends. The DNA of the CDR3 is TGCGCCAGCAGCTTGGCCGGGACCAGAGGGGTCAATGAGCAGTTCTTC. Its protein is CASSLAGTRGVNEQFF.

The V gene is TRBV6-5, the J gene TRBJ1-5; TRBD1 matches at 10 bases. Trimming removed 5 bases from V and 9 bases from J; junction bases left unmatched: 7. CDR3 length equals 14 residues. Germline V lookup: CDR1 MNHEY, CDR2 SVGAGI. The CDR3 sequence: CASSPGQGRRPQHF. DNA of the CDR3: TGTGCCAGCAGTCCGGGACAGGGGAGGAGGCCCCAGCATTTT.

This clone has just a few counts. The chain links TRBV10-3 to TRBJ1-1; D uncertain. The CDR3 consists of 13 residues. The V end was cut by 6 bases, the J end by 11 bases, with 19 bases between. The germline gives CDR1 ENHRY, CDR2 SYGVKD. The CDR3 loop reads CAIRSGGSRRAFF. CDR3 nucleotides: TGTGCCATCAGGTCCGGAGGGTCCCGGCGGGCTTTCTTT.

The CDR3 is CAILPDVAGDGNEQFF. The CDR3 DNA sequence: TGTGCCATCCTACCGGACGTAGCGGGAGATGGAAATGAGCAGTTCTTC. The J gene is TRBJ2-1, the V gene TRBV10-3, with 9 bases matching TRBD2. The CDR3 sequence is 16 residues long. Germline CDR1 reads ENHRY; CDR2 reads SYGVKD. J lost 7 bases, V lost 8 bases, and 15 bases had no gene match.

The chain recombines TRBV4-1 with TRBJ1-3; D unresolved. The V end lost 6 bases, the J end lost 3 bases, and 9 bases lay between the germline ends. The V gene's germline CDR1 is MGHRA and CDR2 YSYEKL. The CDR3 sequence is 13 residues long. In DNA, the CDR3 is TGCGCCAGCAGTGAGACATTTGGAAACACCATATATTTT. Encoded protein: CASSETFGNTIYF.

This clone showed up just once. The identical CDR3 is also encoded by other nucleotide sequences in the sample. The rearrangement links TRBV7-2 to TRBJ2-3; D gene unclear. With 3 bases removed from V and 3 bases from J, the gap between germline ends came to 4 bases. The length of the CDR3 is 12 residues. Germline CDR1 and CDR2: SGHTA and FQGNSA. The chain's CDR3 is CASSLFTDTQYF. CDR3 sequence (DNA): TGTGCCAGCAGCTTGTTTACAGATACGCAGTATTTT.

The V call is TRBV15, the J call TRBJ2-2; the match to TRBD2 covers 7 bases. V gave up 2 bases and J gave up 5 bases; unmatched junction bases: 8. The CDR3 totals 16 residues. Germline CDR1 reads LNHNV; CDR2 reads YYDKDF (reference sequence). The CDR3 coding sequence is TGTGCCACCAGCAGAATAGCGGGCTCAGGGACCGGGGAGCTGTTTTTT. This translates into CATSRIAGSGTGELFF.

This sequence joins TRBV2 and TRBJ1-3; 7 nucleotides match TRBD1. With 2 bases clipped from V and 0 bases from J, the junction kept 4 bases outside the gene matches. This CDR3 is 16 amino acids long. CDR1 is SNHLY and CDR2 is FYNNEI in the germline V gene. Here the CDR3 reads CASSERGQRSGNTIYF. The DNA of the CDR3 is TGTGCCAGCAGTGAAAGGGGACAGCGCTCTGGAAACACCATATATTTT.

Concerning this clone: Other DNA sequences in this sample translate to the same CDR3. V is TRBV5-1 and J is TRBJ2-5, with D unresolved. The ends were cut back, 0 bases at V and 1 base at J, with 7 bases in the middle. The CDR3 has 14 amino acids. The V gene's germline CDR1 is SGHRS and CDR2 YFSETQ. CDR3 protein: CASSLGQIQETQYF. DNA of the CDR3: TGCGCCAGCAGCTTGGGGCAGATCCAAGAGACCCAGTACTTC.

As to this clone: This CDR3 is also generated by other DNA sequences in the sample. The chain recombines TRBV4-3 with TRBJ2-7; no definite D call. There are 14 residues in the CDR3. Germline CDR1 reads LGHNA; CDR2 reads YSLEER. The V end was cut by 0 bases, the J end by 1 base, with 7 bases between. CDR3: CASSQDRFSYEQYF. DNA of the CDR3: TGCGCCAGCAGCCAAGATAGGTTTTCCTACGAGCAGTACTTC.

The chain combines TRBV6-5 with TRBJ2-1; no definite D call. The CDR3 runs to 14 residues. Germline CDR1 and CDR2: MNHEY and SVGAGI. The V and J ends lost 0 bases and 10 bases respectively, with 13 bases between them. The CDR3 spells CASSYSPRRTEQFF. DNA of the CDR3: TGTGCCAGCAGTTACTCGCCCCGAAGGACCGAGCAGTTCTTC.

V and J are TRBV29-1 and TRBJ2-3; the D is unclear. Trimming pared 3 bases from V and 3 bases from J, leaving 7 bases between. CDR3 size: 12 residues. The germline V gene encodes CDR1 SQVTM and CDR2 ANQGSEA. This chain's CDR3 is CSVDVGTDTQYF. The DNA of the CDR3 is TGCAGCGTTGATGTAGGAACAGATACGCAGTATTTT.

The chain combines TRBV11-3 with TRBJ2-1, with D maybe TRBD2 (5 bases). The CDR3 is 14 residues long. Trimming removed 3 bases at V and 6 bases at J, with 12 bases between. Germline V gene data show CDR1 as SGHNT and CDR2 as YENEEA. The CDR3 bases are TGTGCCAGCAGCTTGGGTGGGAGCCCCAATGAGCAGTTCTTC. This codes for CASSLGGSPNEQFF.

This clone was observed a single time. The V gene is TRBV7-9, the J gene TRBJ1-1; weak D call: TRBD1 (6 bases). The germline gives CDR1 SEHNR, CDR2 FQNEAQ (reference sequence). V dropped 6 bases and J dropped 2 bases, with 19 bases sitting between them. The CDR3 consists of 16 residues. The CDR3 is CASRTVRGTANTEAFF. CDR3 DNA: TGTGCCAGCAGGACAGTCAGGGGCACAGCCAACACTGAAGCTTTCTTT.

The chain is built from TRBV5-1 and TRBJ2-1, with 12 bases that match TRBD2. The V and J ends lost 2 bases and 14 bases, in that order; junction bases with no gene match: 8. There are 14 residues in the CDR3. The germline V gene encodes CDR1 SGHRS and CDR2 YFSETQ. The CDR3: CASSLVTSGSSKFF. In DNA, the CDR3 is TGCGCCAGCAGCTTAGTGACTAGCGGGAGCTCCAAGTTCTTC.

This clone was counted a few times. CDR3 region: CASSFRTNEKLFF. The CDR3 DNA follows: TGTGCCAGCAGTTTCCGGACTAATGAAAAACTGTTTTTT. J is TRBJ1-4 and V is TRBV28; D gene unclear. The CDR3 has 13 amino acids. V was clipped by 3 bases and J by 2 bases, with 4 bases between them. CDR1 and CDR2 (germline): MDHEN, SYDVKM. The variable domain in full, completed from reference TRBV28 and TRBJ1-4, reads DVKVTQSSRYLVKRTGEKVFLECVQDMDHENMFWYRQDPGLGLRLIYFSYDVKMKEKGDIPEGYSVSREKKERFSLILESASTNQTSMYLCASSFRTNEKLFFGSGTQLSVL.

This clone was picked up one time. The CDR3 bases are TGCGCCAGCAGTCAATCTGGTGGGGACAGGCTGGGAAGCACTGAAGCTTTCTTT. Translating gives CASSQSGGDRLGSTEAFF. This chain links TRBV23-1 with TRBJ1-1; 8 nucleotides line up with TRBD1. TRBV23-1 is reported as an ORF; its role is uncertain. The CDR3 spans 18 residues. Unmatched junction bases numbered 13, after V lost 0 bases and J lost 4 bases.

J is TRBJ2-7 and V is TRBV4-1; 12 nucleotides agree with TRBD2. Losses at the gene ends were 1 base for V and 7 bases for J; bases not matched to a gene: 11. Germline lookup yields CDR1 MGHRA and CDR2 YSYEKL. This CDR3 is built from 17 residues. The CDR3 DNA is TGCGCCAGCAGCCAAGGGACTAGCGGGATAATCTCTGGTGAGCAGTACTTC. This translates into CASSQGTSGIISGEQYF.

This clone has a handful of counts. J is TRBJ1-2 and V is TRBV12-5; the D gene is possibly TRBD1 (5 bases). Per germline, CDR1 LGHNT and CDR2 FRNRAP. Trimming left V 6 bases short and J 10 bases short, with 18 bases between. The CDR3 loop spans 13 amino acids. The CDR3: CASGSVSDSHYTF. The CDR3, as DNA: TGTGCTAGTGGATCTGTTTCCGACAGCCACTACACCTTC.

The chain has TRBV5-1 and TRBJ2-1; a possible D gene is TRBD1 (5 bases). The CDR3 length is 14 residues. Deletions cut 7 bases from V and 0 bases from J, with 11 bases between. In germline, CDR1 is SGHRS, CDR2 YFSETQ. This chain's CDR3 is CASLRDGSYNEQFF. The CDR3, as DNA: TGCGCCAGCCTCAGGGATGGCTCCTACAATGAGCAGTTCTTC.

J is TRBJ2-7 and V is TRBV7-8; 7 bases agree with TRBD2. V gave up 2 bases and J gave up 3 bases; unmatched junction bases: 7. This CDR3 is 15 amino acids long. From germline, CDR1 is SGHVS and CDR2 FQNEAQ. The CDR3: CASSLPGGGGYEQYF. In DNA, the CDR3 is TGTGCCAGCAGCTTACCGGGGGGAGGAGGCTACGAGCAGTACTTC.

The chain is built from TRBV5-1 and TRBJ2-2, with D tentatively TRBD1 (8 bases). Looked up from germline, CDR1 is SGHRS and CDR2 is YFSETQ. This CDR3 contains 17 residues. Deletions cut 5 bases from V and 6 bases from J, with 23 bases between. The CDR3 here is CASSSLTGGAKAGELFF. Written as DNA, the CDR3 is TGCGCCAGCAGTTCGCTCACAGGGGGGGCGAAGGCCGGGGAGCTGTTTTTT.

The chain has TRBV20-1 and TRBJ1-4; D is unresolved. The CDR3 sequence is 11 residues long. The germline V gene encodes CDR1 DFQATT and CDR2 SNEGSKA (reference sequence). CDR3 coding DNA: TGCGCCAGCAGTTCTAATGAAAAACTGTTTTTT. Translating it yields CASSSNEKLFF.

This clone was recorded a few times. V usage is TRBV5-1 and J usage is TRBJ2-3; 7 bases fit TRBD1. The CDR3 length is 15 residues. Trimming cost V 0 bases and J 2 bases; bases outside gene matches: 3. Germline V gene data show CDR1 as SGHRS and CDR2 as YFSETQ. Here the CDR3 DNA reads TGCGCCAGCAGCTTGGGGACAGGAGACACAGATACGCAGTATTTT. Translated, it gives CASSLGTGDTDTQYF.

V gene TRBV15 combines with J gene TRBJ2-5; D remains unclear. This CDR3 has 14 amino acids. The V end lost 3 bases, the J end lost 2 bases, and 10 bases lay between the germline ends. The germline CDR1 and CDR2 sequences are LNHNV and YYDKDF (reference sequence). DNA of the CDR3: TGTGCCACCAGCAGTGTGGGTCTGCAAGAGACCCAGTACTTC. Amino acids: CATSSVGLQETQYF.